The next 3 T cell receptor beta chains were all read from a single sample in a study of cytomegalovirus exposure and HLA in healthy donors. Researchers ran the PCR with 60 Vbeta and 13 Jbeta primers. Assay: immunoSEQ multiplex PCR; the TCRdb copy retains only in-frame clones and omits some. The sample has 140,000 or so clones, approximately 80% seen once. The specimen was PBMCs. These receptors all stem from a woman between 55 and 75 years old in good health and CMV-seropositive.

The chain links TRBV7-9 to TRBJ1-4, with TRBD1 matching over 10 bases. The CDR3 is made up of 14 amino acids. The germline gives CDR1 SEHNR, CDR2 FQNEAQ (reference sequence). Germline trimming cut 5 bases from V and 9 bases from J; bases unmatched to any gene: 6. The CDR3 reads CASSPGGQGKKLFF. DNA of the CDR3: TGTGCCAGCAGCCCCGGGGGACAGGGGAAAAAACTGTTTTTT.

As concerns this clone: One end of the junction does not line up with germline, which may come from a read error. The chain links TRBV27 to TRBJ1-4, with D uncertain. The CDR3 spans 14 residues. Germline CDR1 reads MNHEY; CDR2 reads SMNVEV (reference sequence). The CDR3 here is CASANFAAKEKLFF. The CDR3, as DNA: TGTGCCAGCGCTAACTTCGCGGCTAAGGAAAAACTGTTTTTT. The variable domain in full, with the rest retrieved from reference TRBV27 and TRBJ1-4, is EAQVTQNPRYLITVTGKKLTVTCSQNMNHEYMSWYRQDPGLGLRQIYYSMNVEVTDKGDVPEGYKVSRKEKRNFPLILESPSPNQTSLYFCASANFAAKEKLFFGSGTQLSVL.

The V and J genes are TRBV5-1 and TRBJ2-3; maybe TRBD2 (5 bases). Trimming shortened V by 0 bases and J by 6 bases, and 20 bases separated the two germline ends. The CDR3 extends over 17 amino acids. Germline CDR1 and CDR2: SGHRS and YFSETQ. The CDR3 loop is CASSLAADSVWSDTQYF. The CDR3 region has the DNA TGCGCCAGCAGCTTGGCCGCGGATAGCGTTTGGTCCGATACGCAGTATTTT.